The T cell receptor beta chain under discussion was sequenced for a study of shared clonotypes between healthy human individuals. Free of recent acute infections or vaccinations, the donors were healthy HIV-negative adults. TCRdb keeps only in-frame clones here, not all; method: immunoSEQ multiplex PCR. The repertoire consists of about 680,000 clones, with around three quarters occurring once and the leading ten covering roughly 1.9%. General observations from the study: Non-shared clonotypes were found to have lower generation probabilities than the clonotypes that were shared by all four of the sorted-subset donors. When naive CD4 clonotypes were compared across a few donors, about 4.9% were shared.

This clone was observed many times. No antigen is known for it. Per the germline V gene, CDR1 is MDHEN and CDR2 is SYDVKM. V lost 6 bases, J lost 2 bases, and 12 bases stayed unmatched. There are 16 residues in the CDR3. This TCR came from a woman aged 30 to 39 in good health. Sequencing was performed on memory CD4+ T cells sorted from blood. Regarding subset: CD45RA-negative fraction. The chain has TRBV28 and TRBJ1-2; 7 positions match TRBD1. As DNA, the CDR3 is TGTGCCAGCAGCCTAAGGGCCCTGACAGGGAACTATGGCTACACCTTC. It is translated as CASSLRALTGNYGYTF.